Listed here are 27 T cell receptor beta chains from one sample, sequenced in a study of blood T cell repertoires in COVID-19 (dated by TCRdb to 2020 to 2022). Library prep was done by the immunoSEQ multiplex PCR assay. What TCRdb holds here is the immuneACCESS table cut down to in-frame rearrangements. Part of the clones is not present; checked against another copy, under half of the missing clones reflect an unresolved V gene, and the others are unexplained. This sample comprises roughly 380,000 clones, around 87% of them detected only once. The top ten constitute 1.3% of the sample. Sequencing was carried out using PBMCs or T cells enriched from blood (not recorded which). All receptors derive from a man aged 25 to 40 who had recovered from COVID-19.

The rearrangement uses TRBV20-1 and TRBJ2-7; D is ambiguous. The CDR3 length is 11 residues. Germline V gives CDR1 DFQATT, CDR2 SNEGSKA (reference sequence). Between the trimmed V and J ends, which lost 0 bases and 7 bases, there was a span of 7 bases. The CDR3 loop reads CSARDLREQYF. The CDR3 region has the DNA TGCAGTGCTAGAGATCTCCGGGAGCAGTACTTC.

This chain uses TRBV27 with TRBJ2-7, with D perhaps matching TRBD1 (5 bases). The CDR3 length is 13 residues. Germline V CDR1 and CDR2: MNHEY, SMNVEV (reference sequence). V lost 3 bases and J lost 4, with 10 bases in between. DNA for the CDR3: TGTGCCAGCAGTTTCCAGGGCGGTTACGAGCAGTACTTC. It yields the protein CASSFQGGYEQYF.

The CDR3 loop reads CASSFIHEQYF. DNA for the CDR3: TGTGCCAGCAGCTTTATCCACGAGCAGTACTTC. The rearrangement links TRBV11-2 to TRBJ2-7; D gene unclear. V gave up 3 bases and J gave up 5 bases, with 5 bases separating them. Germline V gene lookup returns CDR1 SGHAT and CDR2 FQNNGV. The CDR3 length is 11 residues.

This clone is a singleton in its sample. The chain is built from TRBV5-1 and TRBJ1-1, with TRBD1 matching 8 bases. Per the germline V gene, CDR1 is SGHRS and CDR2 is YFSETQ. This CDR3 spans 15 amino acids. J lost 4 bases, V lost 4 bases, and 9 bases had no gene match. This CDR3 is CASSLDRVSGTEAFF. The CDR3 DNA sequence: TGCGCCAGCAGCCTGGACAGGGTGAGTGGCACTGAAGCTTTCTTT. Looking up the rest from reference TRBV5-1 and TRBJ1-1 gives the full variable domain: KAGVTQTPRYLIKTRGQQVTLSCSPISGHRSVSWYQQTPGQGLQFLFEYFSETQRNKGNFPGRFSGRQFSNSRSEMNVSTLELGDSALYLCASSLDRVSGTEAFFGQGTRLTVV.

This clone was observed once. J is TRBJ2-7 and V is TRBV10-2, with D possibly matching TRBD1 (6 bases). V lost 4 bases and J lost 2, with 18 bases in between. CDR3 length: 16 residues. Germline V gene data show CDR1 as WSHSY and CDR2 as SAAADI. This chain's CDR3 is CASSGGLGGSTYEQYF. DNA of the CDR3: TGCGCCAGCAGTGGGGGGCTTGGGGGTTCCACCTACGAGCAGTACTTC.

The J gene is TRBJ2-1, the V gene TRBV30, with TRBD1 identical over 10 bases. Per the germline V gene, CDR1 is GTSNPN and CDR2 is SVGIG (reference sequence). The CDR3 extends over 16 amino acids. Germline trimming cut 1 base from V and 4 bases from J; bases unmatched to any gene: 7. CDR3 sequence: CAWSADRDRGYNEQFF. The CDR3 DNA reads TGTGCCTGGAGTGCTGATCGGGACAGGGGATACAATGAGCAGTTCTTC.

J is TRBJ1-2 and V is TRBV19; D is uncertain. Germline CDR1 reads LNHDA; CDR2 reads SQIVND (reference sequence). V dropped 8 bases and J dropped 3 bases, with 19 bases sitting between them. The CDR3 loop spans 15 amino acids. DNA of the CDR3: TGTGCCAGTGGGTCCGTCCAGGCCAAGGACTATGGCTACACCTTC. Its protein is CASGSVQAKDYGYTF.

In this sample, this clone turned up once. The chain uses TRBV9 and TRBJ1-4; tentative D call: TRBD1 (5 bases). Germline V gene sequence: CDR1 SGDLS, CDR2 YYNGEE. The CDR3 spans 15 residues. V lost 1 base and J lost 4, with 11 bases in between. CDR3 sequence: CASSVSTALNEKLFF. Here the CDR3 DNA reads TGTGCCAGCAGCGTATCGACAGCCCTTAATGAAAAACTGTTTTTT. The full variable domain, completed using reference TRBV9 and TRBJ1-4, is DSGVTQTPKHLITATGQRVTLRCSPRSGDLSVYWYQQSLDQGLQFLIQYYNGEERAKGNILERFSAQQFPDLHSELNLSSLELGDSALYFCASSVSTALNEKLFFGSGTQLSVL.

This rearrangement joins TRBV10-2 to TRBJ1-3; D remains unclear. Trimming removed 0 bases from V and 1 base from J, with 10 bases in between. Germline assignment: CDR1 WSHSY and CDR2 SAAADI. CDR3 length: 16 residues. The CDR3 region has the DNA TGCGCCAGCAGTGAGTCAAGCAGCGGATCTGGAAACACCATATATTTT. Encoded protein: CASSESSSGSGNTIYF.

V is TRBV6-5 and J is TRBJ1-3, with no clear D. The length of the CDR3 is 15 residues. Per the germline V gene, CDR1 is MNHEY and CDR2 is SVGAGI. V lost 6 bases to trimming and J lost 2 bases, with 14 bases between them. The CDR3 loop reads CASRPMTPTGNTIYF. The CDR3, as DNA: TGTGCCAGCAGACCAATGACACCGACTGGAAACACCATATATTTT.

CDR3 in amino acids: CASSPSPGREVAGELFF. The CDR3 region has the DNA TGTGCCAGCAGCCCGTCGCCGGGGAGGGAAGTCGCCGGGGAGCTGTTTTTT. The chain couples TRBV7-9 to TRBJ2-2; 7 bases align to TRBD2. The J segment lost 6 bases and the V segment lost 5 bases, leaving 15 bases of the junction unmatched. CDR3 length: 17 residues. Germline assignment: CDR1 SEHNR and CDR2 FQNEAQ (reference sequence).

The rearrangement joins TRBV2 to TRBJ2-6; D is possibly TRBD1 (6 bases). V lost 1 base, J lost 2 bases, and 9 bases lay in between. Germline values: CDR1 SNHLY, CDR2 FYNNEI. CDR3 size: 16 residues. This CDR3 reads CASSEERQAGANVLTF. CDR3 coding DNA: TGTGCCAGCAGTGAAGAAAGACAGGCTGGGGCCAACGTCCTGACTTTC.

The chain joins TRBV6-5 to TRBJ1-1; D may be TRBD1 (5 bases). The CDR3 runs to 14 residues. Germline V gene sequence: CDR1 MNHEY, CDR2 SVGAGI. Trimming took off 4 bases at V and 7 bases at J, with 16 bases between the two ends. CDR3 protein: CASSSRQPVYEAFF. DNA for the CDR3: TGTGCCAGCAGTTCCCGACAGCCTGTTTATGAAGCTTTCTTT.

Written as DNA, the CDR3 is TGTGCCAGCAGCTTGGGACAGGGGCCTGATAATTCACCCCTCCACTTT. Translating it yields CASSLGQGPDNSPLHF. The chain links TRBV11-3 to TRBJ1-6; 10 bases match TRBD1. The CDR3 has 16 amino acids. With V trimmed by 3 bases and J by 5 bases, 4 bases remained unmatched. CDR1 SGHNT and CDR2 YENEEA come from the germline V gene.

The chain has TRBV29-1 and TRBJ1-2; 10 bases are a match to TRBD1. From germline, CDR1 is SQVTM and CDR2 ANQGSEA. Trimming took 4 bases from V and 4 from J; bases not matched to a gene: 6. The CDR3 loop spans 14 amino acids. CDR3 bases: TGCAGCGTTGGGGACAGGGGTTTTGGCTATGGCTACACCTTC. This codes for CSVGDRGFGYGYTF.

The gene calls are TRBV5-4 and TRBJ2-5, with a possible D match to TRBD1 (6 bases). With 4 bases removed from V and 5 bases from J, the gap between germline ends came to 9 bases. This CDR3 region has 12 residues. Germline lookup yields CDR1 SGHNT and CDR2 YYREEE (reference sequence). The CDR3 protein is CASSTGPETQYF. CDR3 DNA sequence: TGTGCCAGCAGCACAGGGCCGGAGACCCAGTACTTC.

The genes are TRBV9 and TRBJ2-3; D is uncertain. Germline values: CDR1 SGDLS, CDR2 YYNGEE. V gave up 4 bases and J gave up 0 bases, with 18 bases separating them. This CDR3 has 17 amino acids. CDR3 DNA: TGTGCCAGCAGCCTGACGAGGAATCGGCCAAGCACAGATACGCAGTATTTT. This codes for CASSLTRNRPSTDTQYF. The full variable domain, its missing parts supplied by reference TRBV9 and TRBJ2-3, is DSGVTQTPKHLITATGQRVTLRCSPRSGDLSVYWYQQSLDQGLQFLIQYYNGEERAKGNILERFSAQQFPDLHSELNLSSLELGDSALYFCASSLTRNRPSTDTQYFGPGTRLTVL.

The gene calls are TRBV30 and TRBJ1-1, with TRBD1 identical over 10 bases. Germline V lookup: CDR1 GTSNPN, CDR2 SVGIG (reference sequence). There are 13 residues in the CDR3. V gave up 6 bases and J gave up 3 bases; unmatched junction bases: 4. CDR3 in amino acids: CACPGTGDTEAFF. The CDR3 bases are TGTGCCTGTCCCGGGACAGGGGACACTGAAGCTTTCTTT.

The chain joins TRBV4-2 to TRBJ1-6; no reliable D call. The CDR3 has 14 amino acids. V shed 1 base and J shed 6 bases, with 7 bases lying between them. Per germline, CDR1 LGHNA and CDR2 YNFKEQ. In DNA form, the CDR3 reads TGTGCCAGCAGCCAAGCTACAGCTAATTCACCCCTCCACTTT. This sequence encodes CASSQATANSPLHF.

The V call is TRBV10-3, the J call TRBJ1-5; TRBD1 might be the D (5 bases). This CDR3 is 15 amino acids long. Trimming took off 10 bases at V and 4 bases at J, with 20 bases between the two ends. In germline, CDR1 is ENHRY, CDR2 SYGVKD. The CDR3 loop is CATKYEQGGNQPQHF. The DNA of the CDR3 is TGTGCCACCAAATACGAGCAGGGAGGGAATCAGCCCCAGCATTTT.

This rearrangement joins TRBV30 to TRBJ2-7; the D gene is possibly TRBD1 (6 bases). V was shortened by 2 bases and J by 5 bases, with 7 bases between the two germline ends. The CDR3 sequence is 11 residues long. Germline V gene sequence: CDR1 GTSNPN, CDR2 SVGIG (reference sequence). CDR3 DNA: TGTGCCTGGAGTAAGGGGGACGAGCAGTACTTC. Amino acids: CAWSKGDEQYF.

The chain uses TRBV12-2 and TRBJ2-7; the table's D call, TRBD2, was not checked against the DNA. TRBV12-2 is a pseudogene. The CDR3 loop spans 15 amino acids. The CDR3 here is CASRHTSGGVYEQYF. CDR3 nucleotides: TGTGCAAGTCGCCACACTAGCGGGGGAGTCTACGAGCAGTACTTC.

This chain connects TRBV5-1 to TRBJ1-6, with a possible D match to TRBD1 (5 bases). Germline V lookup: CDR1 SGHRS, CDR2 YFSETQ. V was clipped by 6 bases and J by 6 bases, with 16 bases between them. This CDR3 is built from 15 residues. CDR3 DNA: TGCGCCAGCAAAGGATCAGACAGACCTAATTCACCCCTCCACTTT. Translation: CASKGSDRPNSPLHF.

The rearrangement links TRBV27 to TRBJ2-3; 12 bases fit TRBD1. In germline, CDR1 is MNHEY, CDR2 SMNVEV (reference sequence). V shed 2 bases and J 5 bases; nucleotides not matched to a gene: 2. The length of the CDR3 is 15 residues. CDR3 sequence (DNA): TGTGCCAGCAGTTTAGGGACAGGGGGCCTAGATACGCAGTATTTT. Protein sequence: CASSLGTGGLDTQYF.

The rearrangement links TRBV4-2 to TRBJ2-3; maybe TRBD1 (5 bases). The CDR3 is made up of 15 amino acids. Germline values: CDR1 LGHNA, CDR2 YNFKEQ. Trimming shortened V by 6 bases and J by 3 bases, and 16 bases separated the two germline ends. CDR3 in DNA: TGTGCCAGCAGGTGGTGGGGCGCCACGACAGATACGCAGTATTTT. As protein: CASRWWGATTDTQYF.

The V and J genes are TRBV4-3 and TRBJ1-3; D not certain. The CDR3 sequence is 16 residues long. The germline V gene encodes CDR1 LGHNA and CDR2 YSLEER. V was trimmed by 4 bases and J by 0 bases, leaving 13 bases between them. The CDR3 region has the DNA TGCGCCAGCAGCCCAAATAAGGACTTCTCTGGAAACACCATATATTTT. Its translation: CASSPNKDFSGNTIYF.

This clone has only a few counts. V usage is TRBV7-9 and J usage is TRBJ2-1, with D perhaps matching TRBD2 (5 bases). This CDR3 has 13 amino acids. V was cut by 1 base and J by 6 bases, with 7 bases left in between. CDR1 and CDR2 from the germline V gene are SEHNR and FQNEAQ (reference sequence). The CDR3 DNA follows: TGTGCCAGCAGCTTAGGGGAGCGCAATGAGCAGTTCTTC. It translates to CASSLGERNEQFF.